This T cell receptor beta chain derives from a study of CD8+ T cells in alopecia areata. After isolation, RNA underwent reverse transcription to generate cDNA as the sequencing template. TCRdb keeps only in-frame clones here, not all; method: immunoSEQ multiplex PCR. This table has approximately 150,000 clones, about 60% appearing once. The sample holds a few counts of this clone. CDR3 size: 12 residues. Germline V gene lookup returns CDR1 SGHDN and CDR2 FVKESK. The V segment lost 5 bases and the J segment 12 bases; nucleotides outside the gene matches: 7. A FACSAria was used to sort CD4+ and CD8+ T cells. These cells came from PBMCs.

The TCR comes from a human donor in good health. The sequencing input was CD4+ T cells sorted from blood. This sequence joins TRBV14 and TRBJ2-1; 7 nucleotides align to TRBD1. DNA for the CDR3: TGTGCCAGCAGCTCACAGGGGTTGGGGCAGTTCTTC. Amino acid sequence: CASSSQGLGQFF.